This T cell receptor beta chain originates from a study of beta chain features in type 1 diabetes. A word on this clone: Antigen unknown. A read error may account for a junction end that differs from germline.

In germline, CDR1 is SSHAT, CDR2 FNYEAQ (reference sequence). The CDR3 loop spans 14 amino acids. Study results and limitations: Resolution of whether HLA type affects TCRB rearrangement was not achieved here. Naive, central memory and regulatory TCRB repertoires appeared more similar among patients than healthy donors. High TCR expression in some cells could lead to their over-representation in cDNA sequencing.

The entirety of the isolated RNA underwent reverse transcription, so expressed TCRB transcripts were sequenced. The data were produced by immunoSEQ multiplex PCR, yet TCRdb's version contains in-frame clones alone and is incomplete. The sample has tens of thousands of clones, under 65% seen once. The sample was Tregs from blood. This receptor was identified in a woman between 18 and 29 years old in good health. The V and J genes are TRBV7-7 and TRBJ2-7; weak D call: TRBD1 (6 bases). CDR3 sequence (DNA): TGTGCTAGCACCCCCCCATGGGGGCGCAACGAGCAGTACTTC. Residues: CASTPPWGRNEQYF.